This T cell receptor beta chain comes out of a study of T-cell reconstitution after alpha-beta-depleted transplantation in children. Study-wide results and caveats: Expanded clones from the graft, numbering several hundred, reportedly supplied alpha-beta T cells about two months after transplant.

The authors prepared the TCRbeta library with unique molecular identifiers. TCRdb reprocessed the PCR reads with MiXCR, giving one entry per CDR3 protein. The table lists roughly 160,000 distinct CDR3 sequences, around 10% of them singletons. This clonotype showed up many times. No antigen is known for it. This CDR3 is 15 amino acids long. CDR1 SGHVS and CDR2 FQNEAQ come from the germline V gene. V was pared by 1 base and J by 0 bases, with 2 bases of the junction left unmatched. The receptor's source is a boy aged 2 to 10 with acute myeloid leukemia, due to receive a stem cell transplant. The sequences come from PBMCs, collected before TCRalphabeta/CD19-depleted stem cell transplant. The rearrangement uses TRBV7-8 and TRBJ2-7; 8 bases agree with TRBD2. The CDR3 DNA reads as TGTGCCAGCAGCTTAGGAGCGGGGGACTCCTACGAGCAGTACGTC. Protein: CASSLGAGDSYEQYV.